This T cell receptor (beta chain) was documented in a study of blood T cells in healthy people across ages. Findings and limits, study-wide: Correlation between TCR beta diversity and naive T cell percentage was strong. Naive CD4+ cells and diversity were both higher in long-lived donors than in aged donors.

Germline V gives CDR1 LGHNA, CDR2 YNFKEQ. Trimming took 0 bases from V and 7 from J, leaving 9 bases between them. The CDR3 extends over 13 amino acids. The authors ran a second PCR of 7 to 11 cycles using a sample-barcoded 5' primer and a J-beta primer mix. TCRdb passed the 5' RACE reads through MiXCR, listing each CDR3 protein once. The repertoire has about 1,800,000 distinct CDR3 sequences, about 28% of them found once; the top ten carry 7.7%. This clonotype showed up many times. What it binds is not known. This clonotype was obtained from a woman in her twenties or thirties in good health. The source material was blood. The chain is built from TRBV4-2 and TRBJ1-2; a possible D gene is TRBD1 (5 bases). The DNA of the CDR3 is TGTGCCAGCAGCCAAGAAACAGGTTCTGGCTACACCTTC. It encodes CASSQETGSGYTF.